This is a list of T cell receptor beta chains from one sample in a study of beta chain features in type 1 diabetes. The protocol was immunoSEQ multiplex PCR, while the TCRdb copy is restricted to in-frame clones and leaves out a portion. This sample has approximately 730,000 clones; 13% occur once, and the top ten carry 0.022%. The sample comprised naive CD4+ T cells from blood. These receptors all stem from a young man with type 1 diabetes. Both conserved end residues are trimmed from each CDR3.

TRBJ1-5 13 TRBV28 ASSFEGNSNQPQH
TRBJ2-1 14 TRBV7-6 ASSLGLTELRDEQF
TRBJ1-1 12 TRBV7-9 ASSLEGLNTEAF
TRBJ1-2 12 TRBV5-6 ASSTLQGSNGYT
TRBJ1-4 11 TRBV5-6 ASQGQPNEKLF
TRBJ1-5 13 TRBV2 ASSKQGNSNQPQH
TRBJ1-1 12 TRBV29-1 SVLVQGKDTEAF
TRBJ2-7 12 TRBV27 ASSSLRAGREQY
TRBJ2-2 13 TRBV19 ASNLGALDTGELF
TRBJ1-2 15 TRBV18 ASSPPIGWDENYGYT
TRBJ1-2 9 TRBV30 AWHRGFGYT
TRBJ1-1 15 TRBV4-1 ASSQDPQGLMNTEAF
TRBJ2-7 11 TRBV6-1 ASSRDRVDEQY